These T cell receptor beta chains were read from a single sample in a study of blood T cell repertoires in COVID-19. This table comes from immunoSEQ multiplex PCR, and its TCRdb copy is limited to in-frame clones, with some not included. The sample comprises about 300,000 clones, roughly 90% of which are singletons, and 9% to 9.5% rests with the top ten. Source material: peripheral blood. All receptors come from a man younger than 35 with active or convalescent COVID-19. Both conserved end residues are part of each CDR3. The D gene is left open where the match is weak. Where a row states a size, it is once, few, many or the class of an expanded clone; other rows omit it.

>TRBJ1-1|NA|TRBV10-3|TRBD1|14
TGTGCCATCAGTCGGGACAGGGAGAACACTGAAGCTTTCTTT
CAISRDRENTEAFF
>TRBJ2-6|NA|TRBV4-3|NA|16
TGCGCCAGCAGCCAAGATGCCGCGTCTGGGGCCAACGTCCTGACTTTC
CASSQDAASGANVLTF
>TRBJ1-5|few|TRBV5-3|NA|16
TGTGCCAGAAGCTTGGAGGCTGTCGGGGGGGAGCAGCCCCAGCATTTT
CARSLEAVGGEQPQHF
>TRBJ1-5|once|TRBV7-2|NA|14
TGTGCCAGCAGCTTATCAGGGGGCAATCAGCCCCAGCATTTT
CASSLSGGNQPQHF
>TRBJ2-7|NA|TRBV7-3|TRBD1|16
TGTGCCAGCAGCCCTAGTCCGGACAGGAGCTCCTACGAGCAGTACTTC
CASSPSPDRSSYEQYF
>TRBJ1-5|NA|TRBV20-1|NA|15
TGCAGTGCTAGTCCTTTGGCCGGGAATAATCAGCCCCAGCATTTT
CSASPLAGNNQPQHF
>TRBJ2-1|NA|TRBV5-8|TRBD1|15
TGTGCCAGCAGCGCCGGACAGGGGGGCTACAATGAGCAGTTCTTC
CASSAGQGGYNEQFF
>TRBJ2-3|NA|TRBV5-5|NA|12
TGTGCCAGCAGCTTGGCTAGGGATACGCAGTATTTT
CASSLARDTQYF
>TRBJ2-2|NA|TRBV7-9|TRBD1|18
TGTGCCAGCAGCTTAGCATCTGGCAGGGGGCGCGACACCGGGGAGCTGTTTTTT
CASSLASGRGRDTGELFF
>TRBJ2-1|NA|TRBV6-1|TRBD1|17
TGTGCCAGCAGTGAAGCGTATGGGACAGGCGCCTACAATGAGCAGTTCTTC
CASSEAYGTGAYNEQFF
>TRBJ2-1|NA|TRBV5-6|TRBD2|16
TGTGCCAGCAGCTGGGGAAGCGGGGGGCCGGGGAATGAGCAGTTCTTC
CASSWGSGGPGNEQFF
>TRBJ1-4|NA|TRBV5-6|TRBD1|14
TGTGCCAGCAGCTTGGGCAGGGGGAAAGAAAAACTGTTTTTT
CASSLGRGKEKLFF
>TRBJ2-3|NA|TRBV27|TRBD2|16
TGTGCCAGCAGTTTAGGGACTAGCGGGGGGGCGGATACGCAGTATTTT
CASSLGTSGGADTQYF
>TRBJ2-3|NA|TRBV19|TRBD1|15
TGTGCCAGTACTCTGGGACAGGGGCTTTCTGATACGCAGTATTTT
CASTLGQGLSDTQYF
>TRBJ1-5|NA|TRBV6-2/TRBV6-3|NA|15
TGTGCCAGCAGTACCACAGGGAGCGGAGGTCAGCCCCAGCATTTT
CASSTTGSGGQPQHF
>TRBJ2-5|NA|TRBV6-5|TRBD2|15
TGTGCCAGCAGTCAGACTAGCGGGGGGGTACAGACCCAGTACTTC
CASSQTSGGVQTQYF
>TRBJ1-1|NA|TRBV5-6|NA|14
TGTGCCAGCAGCTTCATGACAACGAACACTGAAGCTTTCTTT
CASSFMTTNTEAFF
>TRBJ2-3|NA|TRBV6-1|TRBD2|16
TGTGCCAGCAGTGAAGCGCCCAGCGGGGGAACAGATACGCAGTATTTT
CASSEAPSGGTDTQYF
>TRBJ2-2|NA|TRBV18|TRBD1|17
TGTGCCAGCTCACCTATAACAGGGGGCCTTAACACCGGGGAGCTGTTTTTT
CASSPITGGLNTGELFF
>TRBJ1-1|NA|TRBV21-1|NA|14
TGTGCCAGCAGCAAGGGACAGGCGAACACTGAAGCTTTCTTT
CASSKGQANTEAFF
>TRBJ1-1|NA|TRBV18|TRBD1|14
TGTGCCAGCTCATCGACAGGGTCGGGGGCTGAAGCTTTCTTT
CASSSTGSGAEAFF
>TRBJ2-3|NA|TRBV18|TRBD1|14
TGTGCCAGCTCACCCGGGACAGGTACAGATACGCAGTATTTT
CASSPGTGTDTQYF
>TRBJ2-7|many|TRBV25-1|TRBD2|15
TGTGCCAGCAGTGACGAGCGGGGGGCCTCCTACGAGCAGTACTTC
CASSDERGASYEQYF
>TRBJ1-5|NA|TRBV20-1|TRBD1|17
TGCAGTGCTAGTTGGGTGGGGGAGACAGGGGGCGGCCAGCCCCAGCATTTT
CSASWVGETGGGQPQHF
>TRBJ1-2|NA|TRBV29-1|NA|14
TGCAGCGTTGACTTCGTGACCGACAGGTACGGCTACACCTTC
CSVDFVTDRYGYTF
>TRBJ1-3|once|TRBV20-1|NA|11
TGCAGTGTCCCTGTGGGAAACACCATATATTTT
CSVPVGNTIYF
>TRBJ2-7|NA|TRBV11-2|NA|14
TGTGCCAGCAGCTTTACGAGATCGGTTGGCGAGCAGTACTTC
CASSFTRSVGEQYF
>TRBJ2-3|NA|TRBV7-6|NA|13
TGTGCCAGCAGCTCTTCTAGCACAGATACGCAGTATTTT
CASSSSSTDTQYF
>TRBJ2-2|once|TRBV11-3|TRBD1|14
TGTGCCAGCAGCCTAAACAGGGGTTCATGGGAGCTGTTTTTT
CASSLNRGSWELFF
>TRBJ2-5|NA|TRBV5-1|TRBD2|16
TGCGCCAGCAGCGAGGGACTAGCGGGGAATCAAGAGACCCAGTACTTC
CASSEGLAGNQETQYF
>TRBJ2-7|NA|TRBV7-9|NA|11
TGTGCCAGCAGCCACCTAGGCGAGCAGTACTTC
CASSHLGEQYF
>TRBJ2-3|once|TRBV3-1/TRBV3-2|NA|15
TGTGCCAGCAGGCCTAGTCGGGAGTACACAGATACGCAGTATTTT
CASRPSREYTDTQYF
>TRBJ1-1|once|TRBV5-4|NA|13
TGTGCCAGCAGTACAATCGGGGGTGGTGAAGCTTTCTTT
CASSTIGGGEAFF
>TRBJ2-7|NA|TRBV7-9|NA|12
TGTGCCAGCATCGGGGGATCCTACGAGCAGTACTTC
CASIGGSYEQYF
>TRBJ2-3|NA|TRBV4-1|TRBD2|16
TGCGCCAGCAGCCAAGGACTAGCGGGGGCCACAGATACGCAGTATTTT
CASSQGLAGATDTQYF
>TRBJ2-3|once|TRBV27|NA|14
TGTGCCAGCAGTTTCGGGTCCCGCACAGATACGCAGTATTTT
CASSFGSRTDTQYF
>TRBJ1-6|NA|TRBV2|NA|15
TGTGCCAGCAGAGCCCAGGGGATTGAGAATTCACCCCTCCACTTT
CASRAQGIENSPLHF
>TRBJ1-1|once|TRBV24-1|NA|13
TGTGCCACCAGTGCAGGGGCGAACACTGAAGCTTTCTTT
CATSAGANTEAFF
>TRBJ2-7|NA|TRBV5-4|TRBD1|15
TGTGCCAGCAGCCCGGCCGGGACAGGGAATGGGGAGCAGTACTTC
CASSPAGTGNGEQYF
>TRBJ1-2|NA|TRBV24-1|TRBD1|16
TGTGCCACCTGGAGGGACAGCACGAATAGAAACTATGGCTACACCTTC
CATWRDSTNRNYGYTF
>TRBJ1-3|NA|TRBV5-1|NA|15
TGCGCCAGCAGCCCGTCAACAGGGCTTGGAAACACCATATATTTT
CASSPSTGLGNTIYF
>TRBJ1-2|once|TRBV12-3/TRBV12-4|NA|13
TGTGCCAGCAGCCCGCGGGCGAACTATGGCTACACCTTC
CASSPRANYGYTF
>TRBJ2-1|NA|TRBV7-3|TRBD2|14
TGTGCCAGCAGCTTAGGTACTAGCGGCAATGAGCAGTTCTTC
CASSLGTSGNEQFF